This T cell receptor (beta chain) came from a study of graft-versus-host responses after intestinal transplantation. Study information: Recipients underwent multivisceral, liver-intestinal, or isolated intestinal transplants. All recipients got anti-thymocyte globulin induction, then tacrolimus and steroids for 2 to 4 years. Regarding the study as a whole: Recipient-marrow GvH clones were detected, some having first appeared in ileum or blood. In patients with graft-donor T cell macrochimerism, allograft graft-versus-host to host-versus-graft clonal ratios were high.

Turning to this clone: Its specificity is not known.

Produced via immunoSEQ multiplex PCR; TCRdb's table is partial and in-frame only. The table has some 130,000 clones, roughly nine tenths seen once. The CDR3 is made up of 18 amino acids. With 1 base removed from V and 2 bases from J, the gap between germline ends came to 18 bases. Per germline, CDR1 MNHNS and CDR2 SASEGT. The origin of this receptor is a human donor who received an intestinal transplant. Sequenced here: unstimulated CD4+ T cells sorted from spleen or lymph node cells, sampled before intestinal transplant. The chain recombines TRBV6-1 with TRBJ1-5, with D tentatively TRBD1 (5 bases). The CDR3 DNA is TGTGCCAGCAGTGAAGGGTTGACCGGGGAAGGGGGCAATCAGCCCCAGCATTTT. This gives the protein CASSEGLTGEGGNQPQHF.